What follows is one T cell receptor (beta chain) and its context. No antigen is known for it. The data originate from a study of CD8+ T cells in alopecia areata. Study findings and constraints: For lesional scalp, especially alopecia totalis/universalis, clonality was higher than in normal scalp. Tofacitinib significantly lowered scalp clonality and expanded CD8+ clones among the top 100.

Investigators isolated RNA and reverse transcribed it into cDNA to act as the sequencing template. The repertoire was sequenced with immunoSEQ multiplex PCR; TCRdb's copy has only in-frame clones and lacks some. The sample comprises 150,000 to 200,000 clones, just under 65% of which are singletons, and 1.3% rests with the top ten. Treatment meaning: oral pan-JAK inhibitor, 5-10 mg twice daily. Peripheral blood and lesional scalp punch biopsies were taken from alopecia areata patients. The CDR3 has 15 residues. With V trimmed by 3 bases and J by 2 bases, 6 bases remained unmatched. Per the germline V gene, CDR1 is SGHAT and CDR2 is FQNNGV.

The specimen was CD4+ T cells sorted from blood, collected at roughly week 49, from a patient treated with tofacitinib. The rearrangement joins TRBV11-2 to TRBJ2-5, with 7 bases matching TRBD2. This receptor was identified in a human donor with alopecia areata. The CDR3 sequence is CASSFPGLPQETQYF. The CDR3 DNA reads as TGTGCCAGCAGCTTCCCGGGACTACCACAAGAGACCCAGTACTTC.